A single sample is the source of the 2 T cell receptor beta chains below, sequenced in a study of T cell repertoires in cytomegalovirus infection. TCRdb independently ran MiXCR on the reads; one entry per CDR3 protein. The table includes 750,000 to 950,000 distinct CDR3 sequences, 25% to 35% detected once. Antigen specificity for these receptors is unknown. Sequences were derived from cultured CD8+ T cells from PBMCs, sampled from culture after CMV antigen stimulation. These receptors were obtained from a human donor in good health (CMV status not recorded). Some clones in this sample may be carry-over from other donors' samples.

This clonotype was detected only a few times. The chain links TRBV7-8 to TRBJ2-3; D is unresolved. V lost 1 base, J lost 1 base, and 9 bases lay in between. Germline lookup yields CDR1 SGHVS and CDR2 FQNEAQ. This CDR3 is 15 amino acids long. CDR3 coding DNA: TGTGCCAGCAGCTTAGGACCCCTGGGCACAGATACGCAGTATTTT. It translates to CASSLGPLGTDTQYF.

V is TRBV28 and J is TRBJ1-1, with D perhaps TRBD1 (5 bases). Germline V gene sequence: CDR1 MDHEN, CDR2 SYDVKM. This CDR3 has 11 residues. V was cut by 6 bases and J by 7 bases, with 9 bases left in between. This chain's CDR3 is CASRRQFEAFF. CDR3 DNA: TGTGCCAGCAGAAGACAGTTTGAAGCTTTCTTT.